The 12 T cell receptor beta chains presented below share a single source sample, sequenced in a study of blood T cells in healthy people across ages. Primed by a sample-barcoded 5' primer and a J-beta primer mix, a second PCR proceeded for 7 to 11 cycles. TCRdb redid the calling of the 5' RACE reads with MiXCR, one entry per CDR3 protein. The table records 1.5 million to 2 million distinct CDR3 sequences, 25% to 30% of them present only once. The sequencing input was blood. The receptors originated from a woman aged 25 to 45 in good health.

This clonotype turned up a few times. This chain links TRBV7-2 with TRBJ2-7; D gene unclear. V lost 5 bases to trimming and J lost 0 bases, with 14 bases between them. Per germline, CDR1 SGHTA and CDR2 FQGNSA. The CDR3 spans 15 residues. The CDR3 is CASSLLGFGSYEQYF. In DNA form, the CDR3 reads TGTGCCAGCAGCCTCCTAGGGTTCGGCTCCTACGAGCAGTACTTC.

This clonotype was counted ten times or more. The rearrangement links TRBV5-1 to TRBJ1-2; maybe TRBD1 (5 bases). CDR1 is SGHRS and CDR2 is YFSETQ in the germline V gene. V lost 2 bases and J lost 6, with 11 bases in between. The CDR3 extends over 13 amino acids. The chain's CDR3 is CASSFEGLDGYTF. CDR3 nucleotide sequence: TGCGCCAGCAGCTTTGAGGGGTTGGATGGCTACACCTTC.

This chain joins TRBV7-2 and TRBJ2-5; D is perhaps TRBD2 (6 bases). Matching the DNA end better, TRBJ2-7 makes the J call doubtful. The CDR3 contains 14 residues. Germline V gene data show CDR1 as SGHTA and CDR2 as FQGNSA. The chain's CDR3 is CASSGSGRGNEQYF. CDR3 nucleotides: TGTGCCAGCAGCGGTAGCGGTCGAGGGAACGAGCAGTACTTC.

The chain combines TRBV5-6 with TRBJ2-3; no definite D call. V was cut by 5 bases and J by 6 bases, with 13 bases left in between. Looked up from germline, CDR1 is SGHDT and CDR2 is YYEEEE. The CDR3 sequence is 13 residues long. The CDR3 coding sequence is TGTGCCAGCAGACCGACGGTCTGGGATACGCAGTATTTT. Its translation is CASRPTVWDTQYF.

This clonotype was seen only a few times. The gene calls are TRBV20-1 and TRBJ1-6, with D possibly TRBD1 on 5 matching bases. Germline V gives CDR1 DFQATT, CDR2 SNEGSKA (reference sequence). The CDR3 consists of 12 residues. Trimming took 3 bases from V and 7 from J, leaving 7 bases between them. The CDR3 nucleotides read TGCAGTGCTAGTCAGGGAAATTCACCCCTCCACTTT. Amino acids: CSASQGNSPLHF.

The rearrangement uses TRBV5-6 and TRBJ2-3, with D perhaps matching TRBD1 (7 bases). Germline assignment: CDR1 SGHDT and CDR2 YYEEEE. The CDR3 runs to 18 residues. V gave up 3 bases and J gave up 5 bases, with 25 bases separating them. The CDR3 loop reads CASSSGSGGLWRVDTQYF. CDR3 DNA: TGTGCCAGCAGCTCCGGGTCAGGGGGGCTATGGCGGGTAGATACGCAGTATTTT. The full variable domain, with the rest looked up from reference TRBV5-6 and TRBJ2-3, is DAGVTQSPTHLIKTRGQQVTLRCSPKSGHDTVSWYQQALGQGPQFIFQYYEEEERQRGNFPDRFSGHQFPNYSSELNVNALLLGDSALYLCASSSGSGGLWRVDTQYFGPGTRLTVL.

Only a few counts were recorded for this clonotype. V is TRBV20-1 and J is TRBJ2-1, with 11 bases aligning to TRBD1. The V gene's germline CDR1 is DFQATT and CDR2 SNEGSKA (reference sequence). Trimming removed 5 bases from V and 6 bases from J; junction bases left unmatched: 12. This CDR3 has 16 residues. The CDR3 sequence is CSAPHLPGTGGNEQFF. In nucleotides, the CDR3 is TGCAGTGCTCCCCACTTACCCGGGACAGGGGGCAATGAGCAGTTCTTC.

This clonotype was seen repeatedly, ten times or more. The chain joins TRBV9 to TRBJ1-5; D is undetermined. Per the germline V gene, CDR1 is SGDLS and CDR2 is YYNGEE. The CDR3 covers 13 residues. V was trimmed by 5 bases and J by 2 bases, leaving 8 bases between them. CDR3 sequence reads: CASSVAGNQPQHF. The CDR3 bases are TGTGCCAGCAGTGTCGCGGGCAATCAGCCCCAGCATTTT.

The chain links TRBV7-9 to TRBJ2-7; TRBD2 matches 9 bases. The DNA end lines up better with TRBJ2-5; the J call may be wrong. The CDR3 is 15 amino acids. Germline assignment: CDR1 SEHNR and CDR2 FQNEAQ (reference sequence). For the CDR3, the DNA is TGTGCCAGCAGCTTATATAGCGGGGGTCGGTCGACCCAGTACTTC. The encoded protein is CASSLYSGGRSTQYF.

The chain uses TRBV3-1 and TRBJ2-1; no firm D call. The germline V gene encodes CDR1 LGHDT and CDR2 YNNKEL (reference sequence). The CDR3 covers 13 residues. The germline V and J ends were trimmed by 4 bases and 6 bases, with 10 bases remaining between them. CDR3 DNA: TGTGCCAGCAGCCCCTTTCTGGGCAATGAGCAGTTCTTC. Protein product: CASSPFLGNEQFF.

This clonotype was detected a few times. The chain links TRBV5-1 to TRBJ2-3; 13 bases are shared with TRBD2. CDR1 SGHRS and CDR2 YFSETQ come from the germline V gene. With 4 bases clipped from V and 6 bases from J, the junction kept 11 bases outside the gene matches. CDR3 size: 17 residues. The CDR3 bases are TGCGCCAGCAGCGTCGGGACTAGCGGGGCACAAGGTGATACGCAGTATTTT. Residues: CASSVGTSGAQGDTQYF.

The chain links TRBV29-1 to TRBJ2-3; the D call may be TRBD1 or TRBD2 (5 bases each). CDR1 is SQVTM, CDR2 ANQGSEA, per germline. The CDR3 is made up of 12 amino acids. Trimming pared 7 bases from V and 4 bases from J, leaving 12 bases between. The CDR3, as DNA: TGCAGCGCATCGGGGCGGGCAGATACGCAGTATTTT. Its protein is CSASGRADTQYF.